A single sample is the source of the 10 T cell receptor beta chains below, sequenced in a study of T cell responses to AZD1222 COVID-19 vaccine (dated by TCRdb to the early 2020s). The time point label on this specimen signifies: baseline before first vaccination. The receptor library was made with the immunoSEQ multiplex PCR assay. The source is immuneACCESS, and TCRdb retained only in-frame sequences with V and J called. Part of the clones is not carried over; for the studies checked, unresolved V genes explain less than half of this, and the remainder is unexplained. In all, the sample holds 140,000 to 150,000 clones, and approximately 90% of those were seen once. 4% to 6% of the sample rests with the top ten. Sequencing was performed on peripheral blood, taken on day 0 of AZD1222 vaccination. The receptors were gathered from an adult in good health.

The chain has TRBV27 and TRBJ2-7, with D unresolved. The V end lost 7 bases, the J end lost 3 bases, and 19 bases lay between the germline ends. Germline V gene data show CDR1 as MNHEY and CDR2 as SMNVEV (reference sequence). This CDR3 contains 15 residues. This CDR3 is CASMRPGPRGYEQYF. Here the CDR3 DNA reads TGTGCCAGCATGAGACCTGGGCCCAGAGGCTACGAGCAGTACTTC.

J is TRBJ2-7 and V is TRBV29-1; D tentatively fits TRBD1 or TRBD2 (6 bases each). Germline CDR1 reads SQVTM; CDR2 reads ANQGSEA. V was cut by 3 bases and J by 6 bases, with 21 bases left in between. The CDR3 extends over 15 amino acids. CDR3 bases: TGCAGCGTTGAGCGGCGAGGGGGGCTCCTCGGCGAGCAGTACTTC. It specifies CSVERRGGLLGEQYF.

The chain couples TRBV5-4 to TRBJ1-2; TRBD1 matches 7 bases. The CDR3 is made up of 17 amino acids. Germline V CDR1 and CDR2: SGHNT, YYREEE (reference sequence). With 0 bases clipped from V and 3 bases from J, the junction kept 11 bases outside the gene matches. The CDR3 bases are TGTGCCAGCAGCTTGGCCGGACAGGCAATGAGGGACTATGGCTACACCTTC. Protein: CASSLAGQAMRDYGYTF. The variable domain in full, completed from reference TRBV5-4 and TRBJ1-2, reads ETGVTQSPTHLIKTRGQQVTLRCSSQSGHNTVSWYQQALGQGPQFIFQYYREEENGRGNFPPRFSGLQFPNYSSELNVNALELDDSALYLCASSLAGQAMRDYGYTFGSGTRLTVV.

This sequence joins TRBV6-5 and TRBJ1-5; a possible D gene is TRBD1 (6 bases). The CDR3 length is 15 residues. Germline V lookup: CDR1 MNHEY, CDR2 SVGAGI. V was cut by 6 bases and J by 2 bases, with 14 bases left in between. The DNA for the CDR3 is TGTGCCAGCAGGGGCCTGACAGGTGGCAATCAGCCCCAGCATTTT. Translation gives CASRGLTGGNQPQHF.

The gene calls are TRBV3-1 (or the pseudogene TRBV3-2) and TRBJ1-1; D remains unclear. In germline, CDR1 is LGHDT, CDR2 YNNKEL (reference sequence). The V gene lost 0 bases and the J gene lost 7 bases, with 12 bases spanning the gap. The CDR3 has 14 amino acids. CDR3 region: CASSQDPETIEAFF. CDR3 DNA sequence: TGTGCCAGCAGCCAAGATCCAGAAACAATTGAAGCTTTCTTT.

V gene TRBV5-1 combines with J gene TRBJ2-2; D is undetermined. CDR1 and CDR2 (germline): SGHRS, YFSETQ. The V end was cut by 1 base, the J end by 7 bases, with 14 bases between. CDR3 length: 15 residues. CDR3 loop: CASSLLSGVGGELFF. The CDR3 DNA is TGCGCCAGCAGCTTGCTCTCAGGAGTCGGCGGGGAGCTGTTTTTT. Complete variable domain (other parts from reference TRBV5-1 and TRBJ2-2): KAGVTQTPRYLIKTRGQQVTLSCSPISGHRSVSWYQQTPGQGLQFLFEYFSETQRNKGNFPGRFSGRQFSNSRSEMNVSTLELGDSALYLCASSLLSGVGGELFFGEGSRLTVL.

The chain couples TRBV5-4 to TRBJ2-3, with TRBD2 identical over 8 bases. This CDR3 region has 14 residues. V dropped 6 bases and J dropped 1; count of bases not matched to a gene: 4. Looked up from germline, CDR1 is SGHNT and CDR2 is YYREEE (reference sequence). The DNA for the CDR3 is TGTGCCAGCACCGGAGCGGGGGGCACAGATACGCAGTATTTT. Translation gives CASTGAGGTDTQYF.

The chain combines TRBV20-1 with TRBJ1-2; perhaps TRBD1 as D (5 bases). Germline lookup yields CDR1 DFQATT and CDR2 SNEGSKA (reference sequence). V lost 7 bases and J lost 4, with 10 bases in between. The CDR3 consists of 11 residues. The CDR3 DNA reads TGCAGTGGTTCTGGGGGCTATGGCTACACCTTC. Translated: CSGSGGYGYTF.

The chain joins TRBV5-5 to TRBJ2-7, with no clear D. With 2 bases removed from V and 2 bases from J, the gap between germline ends came to 8 bases. The germline V gene has CDR1 SGHKS and CDR2 YYEKEE (reference sequence). The CDR3 runs 13 residues. The CDR3 DNA sequence: TGTGCCAGCAGCTTAGCAGGACCCTACGAGCAGTACTTC. Its translation: CASSLAGPYEQYF.

The DNA for the CDR3 is TGTGCCAGCAGCCCCCCCTCTCCTCGGAGGGATCGCACTGAAGCTTTCTTT. It codes for CASSPPSPRRDRTEAFF. This chain connects TRBV21-1 to TRBJ1-1. TRBV21-1 is flagged as a pseudogene. The CDR3 contains 17 residues.